The 22 T cell receptor beta chains below all came from one sample that was sequenced in a study of blood T cell repertoires in COVID-19. Sequencing used immunoSEQ multiplex PCR; TCRdb keeps in-frame clones, though not all of them. This sample yields about 400,000 clones, of which 80% to 90% are seen a single time; 10% belongs to the top ten. The sample was PBMCs or T cells enriched from blood (not recorded which). These TCRs come from a woman aged 50 to 60 who had recovered from COVID-19.

This chain connects TRBV6-2 or TRBV6-3 to TRBJ2-3, with 8 bases identical to TRBD2. V gave up 0 bases and J gave up 4 bases; unmatched junction bases: 6. CDR1 is MNHEY, CDR2 SVGEGT, per germline. This CDR3 has 16 residues. The CDR3 protein is CASSYSSREGSDTQYF. The CDR3 region has the DNA TGTGCCAGCAGTTACTCGTCCCGGGAGGGGTCAGATACGCAGTATTTT.

This rearrangement joins TRBV4-3 to TRBJ1-1; no reliable D call. Germline V gene data show CDR1 as LGHNA and CDR2 as YSLEER. CDR3 length: 14 residues. V was shortened by 0 bases and J by 4 bases, with 9 bases between the two germline ends. The CDR3, as DNA: TGCGCCAGCAGCCAAGATAACCGGGTCACTGAAGCTTTCTTT. This sequence encodes CASSQDNRVTEAFF.

The gene calls are TRBV7-2 and TRBJ2-2; D unclear. V lost 4 bases to trimming and J lost 4 bases, with 13 bases between them. The CDR3 has 15 residues. The V gene's germline CDR1 is SGHTA and CDR2 FQGNSA. CDR3 DNA sequence: TGTGCCAGCAGCTCTAGTACTCAGAGCACCGGGGAGCTGTTTTTT. This encodes CASSSSTQSTGELFF.

This chain connects TRBV19 to TRBJ1-2; a possible D gene is TRBD1 (5 bases). Germline CDR1 reads LNHDA; CDR2 reads SQIVND (reference sequence). Trimming left V 6 bases short and J 6 bases short, with 11 bases between. CDR3 length: 12 amino acids. Here the CDR3 DNA reads TGTGCCAGTAGAATCGGGGGTAATGGCTACACCTTC. Residues: CASRIGGNGYTF.

This clone was seen once. Other DNA sequences in this specimen translate into the identical CDR3. The chain combines TRBV28 with TRBJ1-1, with TRBD1 matching over 7 bases. CDR1 and CDR2 (germline): MDHEN, SYDVKM. The CDR3 covers 13 residues. The V gene end was trimmed by 4 bases and the J gene end by 3 bases; junction bases not matched to a gene: 2. CDR3 loop: CASSSGQYTEAFF. The CDR3 nucleotides are TGTGCCAGCAGTTCGGGACAGTACACTGAAGCTTTCTTT.

The gene calls are TRBV27 and TRBJ2-3; 12 nucleotides align to TRBD2. The CDR3 covers 17 residues. Germline loops: CDR1 MNHEY, CDR2 SMNVEV (reference sequence). With 5 bases clipped from V and 2 bases from J, the junction kept 8 bases outside the gene matches. In nucleotides, the CDR3 is TGTGCCAGCAGTACTGGGACTAGCGGGCGGTTCACAGATACGCAGTATTTT. As protein: CASSTGTSGRFTDTQYF.

The chain carries TRBV6-2 or TRBV6-3 and TRBJ1-5; possibly TRBD1 for D (6 bases). Germline V CDR1 and CDR2: MNHEY, SVGEGT. Trimming removed 2 bases at V and 1 base at J, with 9 bases between. The CDR3 sequence is 15 residues long. The CDR3 DNA sequence: TGTGCCAGCAGTTACGGCAGGGGAAGCAATCAGCCCCAGCATTTT. As protein: CASSYGRGSNQPQHF.

This clone was seen only once. The chain links TRBV12-2 to TRBJ2-1; the table's D call, TRBD2, has no DNA check behind it. TRBV12-2 is a pseudogene locus. This CDR3 comprises 11 residues. CDR3 DNA: TGTGCAAGTCGCCATATGAGGGAGCAGTTCTTC. Translation gives CASRHMREQFF.

This clone has just a few counts. This chain joins TRBV4-1 and TRBJ1-2; 7 bases are shared with TRBD1. J was trimmed by 1 base and V by 4 bases; bases with no gene match: 6. Germline assignment: CDR1 MGHRA and CDR2 YSYEKL. This CDR3 comprises 15 residues. The CDR3 DNA sequence: TGCGCCAGCAGCCGAGGGACAGAACTTAACTATGGCTACACCTTC. The encoded protein is CASSRGTELNYGYTF.

A remark on this clone: This sample includes further DNA sequences coding for the same CDR3. The J gene is TRBJ1-5, the V gene TRBV19; weak D call: TRBD1 (5 bases). CDR1 and CDR2 from the germline V gene are LNHDA and SQIVND (reference sequence). V was trimmed by 11 bases and J by 2 bases, leaving 13 bases between them. The CDR3 loop spans 13 amino acids. CDR3 sequence (DNA): TGTGCCTCCAAGGGGCAGGGCAATCAGCCCCAGCATTTT. As protein: CASKGQGNQPQHF.

This clone was recorded only once. The chain employs TRBV4-2 and TRBJ2-1, with TRBD2 matching over 7 bases. The CDR3 is made up of 16 amino acids. CDR1 and CDR2 from the germline V gene are LGHNA and YNFKEQ. The J segment lost 5 bases and the V segment lost 1 base, leaving 8 bases of the junction unmatched. The CDR3 sequence is CASSQGGSGFDNEQFF. In DNA form, the CDR3 reads TGTGCCAGCAGCCAAGGGGGTAGCGGGTTTGACAATGAGCAGTTCTTC.

This rearrangement joins TRBV5-1 to TRBJ1-1, with 8 bases aligning to TRBD1. CDR3 size: 16 residues. Losses at the gene ends were 7 bases for V and 3 bases for J; bases not matched to a gene: 14. CDR1 and CDR2 (germline): SGHRS, YFSETQ. The DNA for the CDR3 is TGCGCCAGCTCTAAGCAGGGGGCAATTTTCCACACTGAAGCTTTCTTT. Amino acid sequence: CASSKQGAIFHTEAFF.

This rearrangement joins TRBV4-1 to TRBJ1-1; D is ambiguous. Trimming removed 3 bases at V and 1 base at J, with 15 bases between. CDR1 and CDR2 (germline): MGHRA, YSYEKL. The CDR3 runs to 16 residues. CDR3 bases: TGCGCCAGCAGCCAGGCTCCGGCGCAGCGGAACACTGAAGCTTTCTTT. The encoded protein is CASSQAPAQRNTEAFF.

J is TRBJ1-4 and V is TRBV27; D possibly corresponds to TRBD1 (5 bases). Trimming pared 6 bases from V and 7 bases from J, leaving 12 bases between. In germline, CDR1 is MNHEY, CDR2 SMNVEV (reference sequence). The CDR3 loop spans 13 amino acids. CDR3 bases: TGTGCCAGCAGCCAGGGATTGGGTGAAAAACTGTTTTTT. Its protein is CASSQGLGEKLFF.

The CDR3 loop is CASSYQMTVNTEAFF. CDR3 nucleotide sequence: TGTGCCAGCAGTTACCAGATGACAGTTAACACTGAAGCTTTCTTT. The chain carries TRBV6-5 and TRBJ1-1; TRBD1 might be the D (5 bases). The CDR3 length is 15 residues. Per the germline V gene, CDR1 is MNHEY and CDR2 is SVGAGI. Deletions cut 2 bases from V and 2 bases from J, with 12 bases between.

The chain has TRBV3-1 (or the pseudogene TRBV3-2) and TRBJ1-1, with 10 positions matching TRBD1. The ends lost 7 bases at V and 4 bases at J; junction bases unmatched: 6. Germline V gives CDR1 LGHDT, CDR2 YNNKEL (reference sequence). This CDR3 has 14 residues. The CDR3 sequence: CASTRDRGGTEAFF. The CDR3 DNA sequence: TGTGCCAGCACCAGGGACAGGGGCGGCACTGAAGCTTTCTTT.

The chain is built from TRBV2 and TRBJ1-4, with D possibly matching TRBD1 (6 bases). This CDR3 region has 15 residues. The germline gives CDR1 SNHLY, CDR2 FYNNEI. V was trimmed by 6 bases and J by 8 bases, leaving 19 bases between them. The CDR3 DNA reads as TGTGCCAGCAGGCCGAGTGGGGGGGCTTGGGAAAAACTGTTTTTT. Protein product: CASRPSGGAWEKLFF.

This chain connects TRBV2 to TRBJ1-6; D is possibly TRBD1 (5 bases). Between the trimmed V and J ends, which lost 5 bases and 10 bases, there was a span of 18 bases. The CDR3 is 15 amino acids. Per germline, CDR1 SNHLY and CDR2 FYNNEI. CDR3 sequence: CASSPQGGAGSPLHF. CDR3 in DNA: TGTGCCAGCAGTCCCCAAGGCGGGGCGGGGTCACCCCTCCACTTT.

This rearrangement joins TRBV29-1 to TRBJ2-1; TRBD1 matches 7 bases. V gave up 6 bases and J gave up 10 bases; unmatched junction bases: 6. The V gene's germline CDR1 is SQVTM and CDR2 ANQGSEA. The CDR3 has 11 amino acids. CDR3 in DNA: TGCAGCGTGCGCAGGGGGAACGAGCAGTTCTTC. This codes for CSVRRGNEQFF.

The rearrangement uses TRBV30 and TRBJ1-2; TRBD1 agrees at 8 bases. The germline V gene encodes CDR1 GTSNPN and CDR2 SVGIG (reference sequence). The length of the CDR3 is 13 residues. Trimming removed 4 bases from V and 1 base from J; junction bases left unmatched: 2. The CDR3 DNA is TGTGCCTGGACAGGGGGCATTAACTATGGCTACACCTTC. Encoded protein: CAWTGGINYGYTF. The whole variable domain, filled in from reference TRBV30 and TRBJ1-2, reads SQTIHQWPATLVQPVGSPLSLECTVEGTSNPNLYWYRQAAGRGLQLLFYSVGIGQISSEVPQNLSASRPQDRQFILSSKKLLLSDSGFYLCAWTGGINYGYTFGSGTRLTVV.

The chain has TRBV2 and TRBJ1-4, with D perhaps TRBD1 (5 bases). Germline V CDR1 and CDR2: SNHLY, FYNNEI. V dropped 4 bases and J dropped 8 bases, with 17 bases sitting between them. The CDR3 runs 15 residues. For the CDR3, the DNA is TGTGCCAGCAGTGTGGGGACTACTAGGGGAGAAAAACTGTTTTTT. It encodes CASSVGTTRGEKLFF.

V and J are TRBV7-2 and TRBJ2-1; no definite D call. Germline V gives CDR1 SGHTA, CDR2 FQGNSA. Trimming cost V 1 base and J 14 bases, with 12 bases left between them. The CDR3 length is 12 residues. CDR3 region: CASSLDRLEEFF. The CDR3 DNA follows: TGTGCCAGCAGCTTAGACCGGCTAGAGGAGTTCTTC.